These T cell receptor beta chains were read from a single sample in a study of human T cells and chemical hapten exposure. TCRdb independently ran MiXCR on the RACE reads; one entry per CDR3 protein. The sample contains about 90,000 distinct CDR3 sequences, about 11% of which appear only once. Specimen: whole blood, collected in connection with sensitization to the hapten diphenylcyclopropenone (DPC). The receptors shown here come from a man aged 35 to 55 with alopecia areata. Some clones in this sample may be carry-over from other donors' samples. Both conserved end residues are part of each CDR3. Some rows have no size entry. The others give once, few or many, or a class for an expanded clone.

v_call: TRBV5-1
clone_size: NA
cdr3_aa: CASSPMTSGSGNEQFF

v_call: TRBV6-2/TRBV6-3
clone_size: many
cdr3_aa: CASSYGTSLTDTQYF

v_call: TRBV7-9
clone_size: NA
cdr3_aa: CASSTRGQDVDF

v_call: TRBV3-1
clone_size: many
cdr3_aa: CASTQQSGRGNEQFF

v_call: TRBV4-2
clone_size: many
cdr3_aa: CASSGTSGRAYNEQFF

v_call: TRBV28
clone_size: NA
cdr3_aa: CASSPGPLAGLAKNIQYF

v_call: TRBV15
clone_size: few
cdr3_aa: CATSRDDFQTGVIAKNIQYF

v_call: TRBV5-1
clone_size: many
cdr3_aa: CASRRDSWGSGNTIYF

v_call: TRBV6-1
clone_size: NA
cdr3_aa: CASRVPGLMNTEAFF

v_call: TRBV6-2/TRBV6-3
clone_size: NA
cdr3_aa: CASSSPALDNEQFF

v_call: TRBV29-1
clone_size: NA
cdr3_aa: CSASGQGGTGELFF

v_call: TRBV29-1
clone_size: many
cdr3_aa: CSVVGGNSRYGYTF

v_call: TRBV7-2
clone_size: many
cdr3_aa: CASRMGDYEQYF

v_call: TRBV3-1
clone_size: few
cdr3_aa: CASSQAGGERQYF

v_call: TRBV7-8
clone_size: few
cdr3_aa: CASSLPEAPYTDTQYF